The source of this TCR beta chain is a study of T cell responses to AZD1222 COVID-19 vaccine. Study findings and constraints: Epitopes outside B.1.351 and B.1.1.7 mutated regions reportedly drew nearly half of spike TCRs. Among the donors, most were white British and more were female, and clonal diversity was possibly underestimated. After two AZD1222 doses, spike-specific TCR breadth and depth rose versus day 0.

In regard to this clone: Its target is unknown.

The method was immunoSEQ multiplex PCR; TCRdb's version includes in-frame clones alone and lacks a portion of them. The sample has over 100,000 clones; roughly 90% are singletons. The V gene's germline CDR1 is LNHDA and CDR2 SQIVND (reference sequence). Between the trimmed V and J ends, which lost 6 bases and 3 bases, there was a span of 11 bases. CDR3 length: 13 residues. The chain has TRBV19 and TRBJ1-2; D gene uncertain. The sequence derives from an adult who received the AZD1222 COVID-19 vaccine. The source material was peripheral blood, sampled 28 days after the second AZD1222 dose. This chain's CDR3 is CASRSVIDYGYTF. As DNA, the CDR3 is TGTGCCAGTAGGAGTGTGATTGACTATGGCTACACCTTC.